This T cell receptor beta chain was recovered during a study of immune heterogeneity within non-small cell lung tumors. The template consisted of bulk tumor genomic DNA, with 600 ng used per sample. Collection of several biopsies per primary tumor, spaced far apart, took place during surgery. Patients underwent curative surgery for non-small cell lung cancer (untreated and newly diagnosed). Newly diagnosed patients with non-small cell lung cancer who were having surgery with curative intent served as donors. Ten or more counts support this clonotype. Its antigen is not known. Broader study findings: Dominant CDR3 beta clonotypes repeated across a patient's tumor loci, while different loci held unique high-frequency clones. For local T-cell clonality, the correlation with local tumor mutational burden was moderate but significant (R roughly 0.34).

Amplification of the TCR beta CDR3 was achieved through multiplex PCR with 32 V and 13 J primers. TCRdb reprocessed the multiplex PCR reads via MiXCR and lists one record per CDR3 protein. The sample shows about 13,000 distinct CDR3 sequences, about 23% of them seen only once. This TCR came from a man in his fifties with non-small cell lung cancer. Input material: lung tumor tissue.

The CDR3 sequence: CASSSWTVKGEKLFF. DNA for the CDR3: TGTGCCAGCAGTTCCTGGACAGTCAAGGGGGAAAAACTGTTTTTT. The chain uses TRBV28 and TRBJ1-4; TRBD1 is a possible D gene (6 bases). Trimming removed 4 bases from V and 8 bases from J, with 17 bases in between. The CDR3 is made up of 15 amino acids. CDR1 and CDR2 (germline): MDHEN, SYDVKM.